Listed below are T cell receptor beta chains from one sample, sequenced in a study of response to subunit inactivated influenza vaccine. TCRdb processed the RT-PCR reads anew with MiXCR; each CDR3 protein has one entry. The data hold hundreds of thousands of distinct CDR3 sequences, with more than 15% observed a single time. This material consisted of PBMCs from blood, taken 11 to 12 days after vaccination. The receptors derive from a man aged 45-60 years who received an inactivated influenza vaccine. Each CDR3 is given with its conserved first and last residue. A D gene is named only where the DNA matches it firmly. Where a row states a size, it is once, few, many or the class of an expanded clone; other rows omit it.

13	TRBV20-1	.	TRBJ2-3	.	TGCAGTGCTTCAGGGATACACCCAGATACGCAGTATTTT	CSASGIHPDTQYF
14	TRBV5-1	many	TRBJ2-4	TRBD1	TGCGCCAGCAGCGCCCGACAGGGGGGCGGCATTCAGTACTTC	CASSARQGGGIQYF
12	TRBV2	few	TRBJ2-3	.	TGTGCCAGCAGTGAACCTCTGGATACGCAGTATTTT	CASSEPLDTQYF
16	TRBV10-3	.	TRBJ1-3	.	TGTGCCATCAGTTCAACTTTGAACAGCGTGGGAAACACCATATATTTT	CAISSTLNSVGNTIYF
14	TRBV14	.	TRBJ2-7	TRBD2	TGTGCCAGCAGCCCTCGTCGCCTAGCGGGAGAGCAGTACTTC	CASSPRRLAGEQYF
17	TRBV6-5	.	TRBJ2-5	.	TGTGCCAGCAGTTACTCGGGGGGGGCGCTTGATGGAGAGACCCAGTACTTC	CASSYSGGALDGETQYF
14	TRBV10-3	.	TRBJ2-3	.	TGTGCCACCGATCTTGGGCGGCGCACAGATACGCAGTATTTT	CATDLGRRTDTQYF
14	TRBV19	.	TRBJ1-5	TRBD1	TGTGCCAGTAGTAGGGGACAGGGGGCTCAGCCCCAGCATTTT	CASSRGQGAQPQHF
13	TRBV9	many	TRBJ2-4	.	TGTGCCAGCAGCGTAAGCCTCGAAAACATTCAGTACTTC	CASSVSLENIQYF
15	TRBV18	many	TRBJ2-5	.	TGTGCCAGCTCCCAAAGGGGACGGAACCAAGAGACCCAGTACTTC	CASSQRGRNQETQYF
14	TRBV4-2	.	TRBJ1-1	.	TGTGCCAGCAGCCAAGCGGGGGATGTGACTGAAGCTTTCTTT	CASSQAGDVTEAFF
15	TRBV15	few	TRBJ1-2	TRBD1	TGTGCCACCAGCAGAGATCGGACAGGGGCTGGGGGCTACACCTTC	CATSRDRTGAGGYTF
14	TRBV10-3	few	TRBJ2-7	TRBD1	TGTGCCATCAGTGGGGGACAGGGTCCCTACGAGCAGTACTTC	CAISGGQGPYEQYF
15	TRBV19	few	TRBJ2-1	.	TGTGCCAGTAGTATAGTGTGGGGGGGGCACAATGAGCAGTTCTTC	CASSIVWGGHNEQFF
14	TRBV10-3	.	TRBJ2-2	TRBD2	TGTGCCATCAGGGCGAGCGGGGACACCGGGGAGCTGTTTTTT	CAIRASGDTGELFF
16	TRBV9	few	TRBJ1-2	.	TGTGCCAGCAGCGTAGGGGGAGCAGCCTCGAGGTATGGCTACACCTTC	CASSVGGAASRYGYTF
12	TRBV29-1	few	TRBJ2-1	TRBD2	TGCAGCGCCCCGGGACTAGCGGATGAGCAGTTCTTC	CSAPGLADEQFF